This T cell receptor (beta chain) was obtained from a study of cytomegalovirus exposure and HLA in healthy donors listed by TCRdb under 2017. Broadly, across the study: An earlier analysis of some 550 of the donors reported about 250 Gb of sequence data and 117 million unique TCR beta sequences from 190 million or so T cells. An early release covering 500 to 750 HLA-typed donors comprised about 290 gigabases of sequencing data and tens of millions of unique TCR sequences. The genetic ancestry cluster associated with self-reported Caucasian donors included over 65% of the 300 to 450 genotyped donors. The aim of the study was to test whether cataloging public T cell receptors could identify signatures of past pathogen exposure. The study profiled the T cell repertoires of under 850 subjects by immunosequencing and related them to cytomegalovirus serostatus. In addition to the first cohort of around 670 subjects, a separate validation cohort of around 110 different subjects was used. To predict cytomegalovirus infection status, the study combined high-throughput TCR immunosequencing, statistical association of individual TCRs with disease status, and machine learning. A later analysis re-examined previously published TCR beta repertoires from hundreds of donors and added high-resolution HLA genotyping to investigate patterns of TCR occurrence. In the later analysis, no new phenotypic data were used to find candidate immune exposures; instead, reliance was placed on TCR beta sequences and their occurrence across donors. An earlier analysis of 587 of the donors used high-throughput TCR beta sequencing to judge whether each TCR beta V gene segment behaved as functional or pseudogenic. Alongside the repertoire data, information on donor age, sex, ethnicity and CMV serostatus was compiled. A later genetic analysis took genome-wide SNP genotypes for 398 of the 666 donors and used that subset as a discovery cohort. Every repertoire in the discovery cohort had been generated on one and the same sequencing platform. HLA typing included class I and class II loci at four-digit resolution. Typing coverage differed by locus: A, B, C, DRB1 and DQB1 were typed in roughly 620-640 donors, DQA1 in 500 to 550, DPA1 in approximately 600, and DPB1 in about 450. Several DR-DQ haplotypes were handled as single units for association and clustering, since linkage in the cohort was strong. Across 300 to 500 genotyped donors of the cohort, an average of about 240,000 unique TCR beta nucleotide sequences per donor were sequenced, and approximately 19% of those sequences were non-productive.

From the cysteine through the phenylalanine, the CDR3 covers 17 amino acids. Only CDR3 DNA is held: 51 bases, read in frame from base 1. CDR1 MGHRA and CDR2 YSYEKL were looked up in the germline V gene. V loses 0 bases, J loses 6 bases, and the germline ends lie 19 bases apart. The cohort comprised around 700 healthy bone marrow donors. All cohort members were sampled while nominally healthy, although unrecorded immune exposures were likely present. The donor tested CMV seropositive, placing the donor among the roughly 300 seropositive members of the cohort. Every donor gave a peripheral blood sample, and the peripheral blood mononuclear cells from that sample were used for TCR beta sequencing. Genomic DNA extraction from the blood cell samples was performed with the Qiagen DNeasy Blood Extraction Kit. The library relied on the immunoSEQ multiplex PCR assay. The multiplex PCR relied on a mix of 60 forward primers for TCR Vbeta segments and 13 reverse primers for TCR Jbeta segments. The CDR3 region of rearranged TCR beta genes was amplified from genomic DNA with a multiplex PCR assay. The amplified TCR beta libraries were sequenced on the Illumina HiSeq System as 87-base-pair reads. Per the authors' processing: In a later analysis, 80 million or so unique TCR beta chains were counted across the roughly 670 repertoires, and roughly 11 million of these chains were shared by at least two donors. Raw reads were error-corrected and collapsed into unique sequences by a nearest-neighbor algorithm in which closely related sequences were merged to remove PCR and sequencing errors. V, D and J gene segments were assigned by aligning CDR3 sequences to IMGT reference sequences. For a sequence to be retained, at least a six-nucleotide match to both a V gene segment and a J gene segment was required. A rearrangement counted as productive if the CDR3 had no stop codons and remained in frame with V and J, and every other rearrangement counted as non-productive. Following IMGT convention, CDR3 was defined as the stretch from the second conserved V-encoded cysteine to the conserved J-encoded phenylalanine. In an earlier analysis of 550 to 650 of the donors, sequences lacking an unambiguous match to a single V gene segment were excluded. An earlier analysis of 500 to 700 of the donors classified V segments as functional when productive rearrangements were above 56.7% and as segregating when the standard deviation between donors was above 5%. A statistical classification framework was built for diagnosing cytomegalovirus status from the catalog of TCR beta chain sequences. A later analysis assigned V and J genes by comparing TCR nucleotide sequences with IMGT/GENE-DB human TR gene sequences. The TCRdist pipeline was used in a later analysis to assign CDR3 sequences and most-parsimonious VDJ recombination scenarios. In a later analysis, every TCR beta chain was defined by the combination of its CDR3 amino acid sequence and its V-gene family, and reads without a unique V-gene family were dropped. A later analysis removed 592 highly shared, low-generation-probability nucleotide sequences to deal with suspected cross-contamination and a sequencing artifact. A later analysis calculated a clonal expansion index for each public chain from normalized within-repertoire ranks of inferred template counts. Generation probabilities in a later analysis came from a VDJ recombination model fitted to out-of-frame rearrangements, and those results were checked against IGoR. A later analysis scored TCR-TCR, TCR-HLA and TCR-CMV co-occurrence with hypergeometric tests, applying a repertoire-size bias correction to TCR pairs. To estimate false discovery rates, a later analysis permuted the HLA or CMV assignments 20 times. In a later analysis, co-occurring TCRs were grouped using DBSCAN, with TCRdist sequence similarity added in when clustering inside HLA-allele-positive subsets. For co-occurrence clustering, repertoires with fewer than 30,000 or more than 120,000 public chains were excluded, along with several repertoires with anomalous nucleotide sharing. In TCRdb, the immuneACCESS table is reduced to in-frame sequences with V and J assigned. These tables do not hold every clone; where another copy was compared, an unresolved V gene accounts for under half, and the others remain unexplained. From that table come the V and J calls and clone size; the DNA was used to work out D and trimming. The sample has 100,000 or so clones on record, 76% of them singletons. 5% to 5.5% of the sample lies in the top ten.

Points on this clone: The antigen this receptor binds is unknown. No per-base quality is available; no much larger clone lies one base away.

The paper as a whole reports these results and caveats: A later analysis found that TCR association rates varied across HLA loci, with DRB1 alleles showing the most associated TCRs and HLA-C alleles the fewest. Strong co-occurrence of HLA alleles, especially DR and DQ, made assigning TCR associations to individual alleles difficult. HLA typing was unavailable for some donors at each locus, so association tests used only the typed subset. It was suggested by the authors that the approach could potentially be generalized to other disease states and immunological phenotypes. V-gene and J-gene trimming of TCR beta chains was associated with a missense DCLRE1C variant in a later genetic analysis, and the association was replicated in an independent cohort. Across donors, most TCR sequences were observed very rarely, whereas some public TCRs were present in many individuals. In a later analysis, most CMV-associated TCR beta chains were found to appear HLA-restricted, with HLA associations seemingly driven largely by CMV exposure. Several of the top co-occurrence clusters appeared to be linked to parvovirus B19, influenza, CMV and Epstein-Barr virus, according to a later analysis. Specific HLA alleles were associated with over 15,000 TCR beta sequences at a false discovery rate of 0.05 in a later analysis. CMV serostatus was the only immune exposure information available for the cohort. In this cohort, only TCR beta chains were sequenced, and detectable features were limited by the absence of alpha or paired-chain data. A later analysis found that HLA-associated TCR beta chains were more clonally expanded and had lower generation probabilities than equally common non-associated chains. The 87-base-pair reads could not distinguish some IMGT-functional V segments, including TRBV6-2 and TRBV6-3, so those segments were excluded. A few of the identified cytomegalovirus-associated TCR beta chains were confirmed in vitro to be specific for cytomegalovirus antigens. A total of fewer than 200 TCR beta chains were listed by the study as associated with cytomegalovirus. Roughly uniform sequencing depth across donors was assumed in presence/absence analyses, although this assumption may not hold. A further reported finding was that TCR beta sequences accurately predicted the HLA-A and HLA-B alleles for most subjects in the first cohort. Linkage disequilibrium might explain the correlated functional status among segregating V segments, but an unknown experimental factor could not be excluded. In an earlier analysis of some 500 of the donors, most TCR beta V segments were observed in productive rearrangements about 90% or about 30% of the time, broadly matching IMGT annotations. Cytomegalovirus status was reported to be diagnosed by the classifier with high specificity and sensitivity in both the original and validation cohorts. A group of highly shared sequence variants was considered likely to be a technical artifact of the sequencing pipeline. According to a later genetic analysis, donors in an Asian-associated ancestry cluster had fewer N-insertions in productive TCRs than the roughly 670-donor mean. The earlier analysis of 587 of the donors excluded roughly 17 rarely observed V segments, including chromosome 9 orphons, because counts were too low.

The sequence joins TRBV4-1 to TRBJ2-3, with TRBD1 perhaps the D gene, on 5 matching bases. The origin of this receptor is a young man in good health and CMV-seropositive. Material for sequencing was PBMCs. The nucleotide sequence is given as TGCGCCAGCAGCCAAGACGATGAAGGGGCGCCGTCCGATACGCAGTATTTT. Its coded protein is CASSQDDEGAPSDTQYF.